This T cell receptor beta chain emerged from a study of blood T cell repertoires in COVID-19. Study-wide context: Samples taken during acute and convalescent COVID-19 were collected in the United States, Italy and Spain. In each case, the material was cDNA or gDNA derived from T cells, B-cell-depleted T cells, or PBMCs.

Assignments of participants to cohorts depended upon their own reported clinical history. In the original workflow: Nucleated cell number was recorded as an estimate derived from reference gene primer amplification. Method: immunoSEQ multiplex PCR; TCRdb's copy keeps in-frame clones and lacks some. V, J and clone size reflect that table, while D and trimming were determined from the DNA. The profile shows some 240,000 clones, 86% of them singletons. Unmatched junction bases numbered 8, after V lost 4 bases and J lost 9 bases. There are 15 residues in the CDR3. Germline-derived CDR1 and CDR2 are LNHDA and SQIVND (reference sequence).

The clonotype was recovered from a woman in her forties with acute COVID-19. What was sequenced was PBMCs or T cells enriched from blood (not recorded which). The chain joins TRBV19 to TRBJ2-1; TRBD2 aligns across 11 bases. Here the CDR3 DNA reads TGTGCCAGTAGTAAGGTACTAGCGGGAGCTGGTGAGCAGTTCTTC. Translating it yields CASSKVLAGAGEQFF.